The 4 T cell receptor beta chains below all came from one sample that was sequenced in a study of T-cell memory formation after mild COVID-19. TCRdb redid the calling of the 5' RACE reads with MiXCR, one entry per CDR3 protein. The sample records approximately 430,000 distinct CDR3 sequences, about a quarter being singletons. Source material: PBMCs or a T cell subset sorted from them (not recorded which). These receptors all stem from an adult woman who had mild COVID-19 (a few samples of this study predate the infection). Cell type and time point are not known.

The chain carries TRBV20-1 and TRBJ2-1; 10 bases line up with TRBD2. The trim removed 0 bases at V and 8 bases at J, leaving 10 bases unmatched. This CDR3 contains 16 residues. Germline assignment: CDR1 DFQATT and CDR2 SNEGSKA (reference sequence). The CDR3 is CSARDGVAGGFYEQFF. For the CDR3, the DNA is TGCAGTGCTAGAGATGGAGTAGCGGGGGGTTTTTATGAGCAGTTCTTC.

This clonotype was seen ten or more times. This sequence joins TRBV7-9 and TRBJ1-1; 7 bases align to TRBD1. V lost 2 bases, J lost 2 bases, and 14 bases stayed unmatched. The CDR3 totals 18 residues. Per the germline V gene, CDR1 is SEHNR and CDR2 is FQNEAQ (reference sequence). CDR3 nucleotides: TGTGCCAGCAGCTTATACGGAGTATGGGACAGCGTAAACACTGAAGCTTTCTTT. It yields the protein CASSLYGVWDSVNTEAFF.

Concerning this clonotype: This sequence may be a read error, since a much larger clone differs from it by one base. This chain connects TRBV9 to TRBJ1-6; TRBD1 agrees at 8 bases. This CDR3 comprises 15 residues. Germline V gene lookup returns CDR1 SGDLS and CDR2 YYNGEE. Unmatched junction bases numbered 6, after V lost 4 bases and J lost 6 bases. The CDR3 DNA sequence: TGTGCCAGCAGCCCCCGGACAGGGCCTAATTCACCCCTCCACTTT. Its translation: CASSPRTGPNSPLHF.

V usage is TRBV3-1 and J usage is TRBJ2-7; D gene uncertain. Germline loops: CDR1 LGHDT, CDR2 YNNKEL (reference sequence). The CDR3 covers 13 residues. The ends were cut back, 3 bases at V and 7 bases at J, with 13 bases in the middle. The CDR3 loop reads CASSQYLTTEQYF. The CDR3 nucleotides are TGTGCCAGCAGCCAGTACCTAACCACTGAGCAGTACTTC.